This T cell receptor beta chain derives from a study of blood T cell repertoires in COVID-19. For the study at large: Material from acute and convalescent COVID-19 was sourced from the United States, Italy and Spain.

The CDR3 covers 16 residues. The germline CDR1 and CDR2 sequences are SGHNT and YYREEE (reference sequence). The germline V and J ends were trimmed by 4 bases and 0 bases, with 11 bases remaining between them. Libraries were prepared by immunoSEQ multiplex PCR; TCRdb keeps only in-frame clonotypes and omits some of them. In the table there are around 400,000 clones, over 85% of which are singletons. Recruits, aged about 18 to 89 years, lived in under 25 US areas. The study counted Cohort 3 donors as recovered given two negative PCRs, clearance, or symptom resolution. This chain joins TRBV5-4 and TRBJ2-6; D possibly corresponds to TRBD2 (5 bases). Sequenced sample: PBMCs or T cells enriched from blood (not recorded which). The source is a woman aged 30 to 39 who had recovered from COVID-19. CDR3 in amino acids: CASSPGGGSGANVLTF. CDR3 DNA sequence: TGTGCCAGCAGCCCCGGTGGAGGCTCTGGGGCCAACGTCCTGACTTTC.